This T cell receptor (beta chain) was sequenced in a study of technical replicates of blood from a few donors. V shed 3 bases and J 6 bases; nucleotides not matched to a gene: 8. Germline V CDR1 and CDR2: LNHDA, SQIVND (reference sequence). The CDR3 runs to 15 residues. Generated by immunoSEQ multiplex PCR, the TCRdb table keeps only in-frame clones and is missing some. The table records 75,000 to 90,000 clones, approximately 93% of them present only once. The chain employs TRBV19 and TRBJ2-3; TRBD2 matches 8 bases. The sequenced sample consisted of T cells isolated from PBMCs. The receptor was derived from a human donor in good health. CDR3 loop: CASSIQRGMLDTQYF. The DNA for the CDR3 is TGTGCCAGTAGTATCCAGCGGGGGATGTTGGATACGCAGTATTTT.